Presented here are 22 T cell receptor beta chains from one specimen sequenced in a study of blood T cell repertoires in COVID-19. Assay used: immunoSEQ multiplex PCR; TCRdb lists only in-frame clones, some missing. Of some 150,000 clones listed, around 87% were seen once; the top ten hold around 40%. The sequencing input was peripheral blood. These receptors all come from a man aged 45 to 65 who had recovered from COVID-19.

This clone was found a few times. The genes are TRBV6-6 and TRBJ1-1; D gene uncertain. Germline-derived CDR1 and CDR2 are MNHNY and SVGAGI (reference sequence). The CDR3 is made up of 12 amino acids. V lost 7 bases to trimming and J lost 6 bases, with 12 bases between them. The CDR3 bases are TGTGCCAGCACCCCCGGGAGGGCTGAAGCTTTCTTT. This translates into CASTPGRAEAFF.

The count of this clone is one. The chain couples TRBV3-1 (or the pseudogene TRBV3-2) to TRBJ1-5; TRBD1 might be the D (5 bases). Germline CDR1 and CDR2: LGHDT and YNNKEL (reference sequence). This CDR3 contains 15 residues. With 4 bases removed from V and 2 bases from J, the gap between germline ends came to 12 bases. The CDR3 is CASSPGWGGNQPQHF. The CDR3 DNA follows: TGTGCCAGCAGCCCCGGGTGGGGGGGCAATCAGCCCCAGCATTTT.

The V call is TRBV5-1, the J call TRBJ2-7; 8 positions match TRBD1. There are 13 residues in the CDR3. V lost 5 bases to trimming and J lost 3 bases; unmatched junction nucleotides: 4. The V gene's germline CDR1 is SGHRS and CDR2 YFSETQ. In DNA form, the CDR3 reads TGCGCCAGCAGTCCGACAGGGGACTACGAGCAGTACTTC. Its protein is CASSPTGDYEQYF.

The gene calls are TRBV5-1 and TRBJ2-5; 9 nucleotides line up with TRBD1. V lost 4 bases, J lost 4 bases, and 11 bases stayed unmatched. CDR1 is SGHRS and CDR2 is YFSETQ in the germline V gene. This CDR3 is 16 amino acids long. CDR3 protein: CASSIRTGALAETQYF. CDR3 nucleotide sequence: TGCGCCAGCAGCATTAGGACAGGGGCCCTCGCAGAGACCCAGTACTTC.

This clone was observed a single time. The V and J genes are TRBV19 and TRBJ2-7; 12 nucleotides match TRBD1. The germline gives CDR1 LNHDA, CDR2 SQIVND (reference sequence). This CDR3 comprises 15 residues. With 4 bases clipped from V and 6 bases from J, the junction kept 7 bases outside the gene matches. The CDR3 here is CASSSRDRGRPEQYF. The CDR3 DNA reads TGTGCCAGTAGTAGCCGGGACAGGGGGCGACCCGAGCAGTACTTC.

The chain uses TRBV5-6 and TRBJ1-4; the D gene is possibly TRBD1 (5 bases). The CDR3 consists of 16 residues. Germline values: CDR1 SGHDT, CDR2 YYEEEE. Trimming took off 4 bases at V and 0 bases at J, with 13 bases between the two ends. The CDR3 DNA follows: TGTGCCAGCAGCCTGACAGATTTTGCAACTAATGAAAAACTGTTTTTT. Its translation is CASSLTDFATNEKLFF.

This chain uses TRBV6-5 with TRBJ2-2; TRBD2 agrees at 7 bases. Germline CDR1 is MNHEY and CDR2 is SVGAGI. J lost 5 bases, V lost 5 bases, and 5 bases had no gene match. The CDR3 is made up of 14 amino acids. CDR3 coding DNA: TGTGCCAGCAGTCCCAGACTAGCTACCGGGGAGCTGTTTTTT. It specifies CASSPRLATGELFF.

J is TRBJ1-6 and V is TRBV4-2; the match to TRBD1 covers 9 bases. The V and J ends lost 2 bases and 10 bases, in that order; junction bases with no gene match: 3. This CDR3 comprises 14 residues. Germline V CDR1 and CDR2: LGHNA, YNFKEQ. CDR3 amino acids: CASSQRTGESPLHF. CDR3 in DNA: TGTGCCAGCAGCCAACGGACAGGGGAGTCACCCCTCCACTTT.

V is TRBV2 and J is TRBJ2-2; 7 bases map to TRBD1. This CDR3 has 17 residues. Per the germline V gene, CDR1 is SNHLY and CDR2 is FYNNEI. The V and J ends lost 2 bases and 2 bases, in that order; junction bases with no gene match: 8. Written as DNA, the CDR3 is TGTGCCAGCAGTGAAAACGCCGGGACAGATAACACCGGGGAGCTGTTTTTT. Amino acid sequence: CASSENAGTDNTGELFF. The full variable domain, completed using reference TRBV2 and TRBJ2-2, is EPEVTQTPSHQVTQMGQEVILRCVPISNHLYFYWYRQILGQKVEFLVSFYNNEISEKSEIFDDQFSVERPDGSNFTLKIRSTKLEDSAMYFCASSENAGTDNTGELFFGEGSRLTVL.

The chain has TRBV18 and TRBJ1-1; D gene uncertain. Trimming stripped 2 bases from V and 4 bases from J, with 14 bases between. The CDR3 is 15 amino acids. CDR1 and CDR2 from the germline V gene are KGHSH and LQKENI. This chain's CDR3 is CASSPSMEGATEAFF. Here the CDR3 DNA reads TGTGCCAGCTCACCAAGTATGGAGGGCGCCACTGAAGCTTTCTTT.

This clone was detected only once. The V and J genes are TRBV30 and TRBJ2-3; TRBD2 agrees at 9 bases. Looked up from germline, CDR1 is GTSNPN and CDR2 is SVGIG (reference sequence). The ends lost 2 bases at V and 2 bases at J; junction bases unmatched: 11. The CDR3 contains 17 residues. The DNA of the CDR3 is TGTGCCTGGAGTAAGAGCGGGGGGATGTACTTCACAGATACGCAGTATTTT. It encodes CAWSKSGGMYFTDTQYF.

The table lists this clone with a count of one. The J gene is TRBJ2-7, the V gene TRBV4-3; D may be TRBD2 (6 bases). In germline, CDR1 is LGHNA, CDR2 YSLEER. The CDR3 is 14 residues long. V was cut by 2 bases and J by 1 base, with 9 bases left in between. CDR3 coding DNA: TGCGCCAGCAGCCAAACTAGCAGGTCCTACGAGCAGTACTTC. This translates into CASSQTSRSYEQYF.

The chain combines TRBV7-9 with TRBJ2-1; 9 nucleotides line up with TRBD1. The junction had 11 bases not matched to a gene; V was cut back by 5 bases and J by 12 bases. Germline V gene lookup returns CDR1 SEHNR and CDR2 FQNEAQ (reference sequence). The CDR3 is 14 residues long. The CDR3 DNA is TGTGCCAGCAGCCTCCCGGGACAGGGAATGTCGCAGTTCTTC. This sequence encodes CASSLPGQGMSQFF.

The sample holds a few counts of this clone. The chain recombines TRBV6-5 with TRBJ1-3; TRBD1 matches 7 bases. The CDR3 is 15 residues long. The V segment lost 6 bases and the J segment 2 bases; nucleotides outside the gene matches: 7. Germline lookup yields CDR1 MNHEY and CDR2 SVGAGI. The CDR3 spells CASREGQNTGNTIYF. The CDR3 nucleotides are TGTGCCAGCAGGGAGGGACAGAATACTGGAAACACCATATATTTT.

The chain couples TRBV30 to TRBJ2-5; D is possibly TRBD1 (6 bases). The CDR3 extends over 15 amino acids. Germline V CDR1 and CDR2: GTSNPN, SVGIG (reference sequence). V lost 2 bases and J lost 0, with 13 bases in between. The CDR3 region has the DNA TGTGCCTGGAGTCAACCGGGACAATACCAAGAGACCCAGTACTTC. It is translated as CAWSQPGQYQETQYF.

CDR3 sequence reads: CASSSALRTGEETQYF. The CDR3 DNA follows: TGTGCCAGCAGTTCGGCCTTACGGACAGGGGAAGAGACCCAGTACTTC. The chain couples TRBV27 to TRBJ2-5; 9 bases line up with TRBD1. V dropped 4 bases and J dropped 3; count of bases not matched to a gene: 9. This CDR3 comprises 16 residues. From germline, CDR1 is MNHEY and CDR2 SMNVEV (reference sequence).

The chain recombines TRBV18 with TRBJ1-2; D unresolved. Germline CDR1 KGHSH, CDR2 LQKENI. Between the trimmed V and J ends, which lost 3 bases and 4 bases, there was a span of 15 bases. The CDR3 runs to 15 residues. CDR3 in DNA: TGTGCCAGCTCACCGTCGACCCAGGTTTTCTATGGCTACACCTTC. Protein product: CASSPSTQVFYGYTF.

As DNA, the CDR3 is TGTGCCAGCAGTGACCGCCCAAAGGGGGTGGGAGAGACCCAGTACTTC. Its translation is CASSDRPKGVGETQYF. This chain connects TRBV2 to TRBJ2-5; tentatively, D is TRBD1 (6 bases). Germline values: CDR1 SNHLY, CDR2 FYNNEI. This CDR3 has 16 residues. V was pared by 3 bases and J by 4 bases, with 18 bases between.

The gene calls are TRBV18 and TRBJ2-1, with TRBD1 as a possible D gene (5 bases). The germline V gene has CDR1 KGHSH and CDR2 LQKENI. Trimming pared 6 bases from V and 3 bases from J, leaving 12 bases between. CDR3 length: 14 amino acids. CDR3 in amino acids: CASSPQGSYNEQFF. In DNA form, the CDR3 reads TGTGCCAGCTCCCCCCAGGGCAGCTACAATGAGCAGTTCTTC.

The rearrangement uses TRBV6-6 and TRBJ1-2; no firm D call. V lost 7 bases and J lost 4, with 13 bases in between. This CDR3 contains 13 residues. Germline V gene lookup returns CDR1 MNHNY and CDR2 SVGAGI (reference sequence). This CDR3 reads CASTREPTYGYTF. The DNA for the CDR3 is TGTGCCAGCACCCGCGAGCCTACCTATGGCTACACCTTC.

In DNA, the CDR3 is TGTGCCAGTAGTACGGGGACAGGCCCCTACACCTTC. Translated, it gives CASSTGTGPYTF. The V gene is TRBV19, the J gene TRBJ1-2, with 8 bases lining up with TRBD1. V shed 4 bases, J shed 10 bases, and the junction held 5 bases outside the gene matches. The length of the CDR3 is 12 residues. In germline, CDR1 is LNHDA, CDR2 SQIVND (reference sequence).

CDR3 loop: CASSPGQGASGANVLTF. The DNA of the CDR3 is TGTGCCAGCAGCCCGGGACAGGGGGCGTCTGGGGCCAACGTCCTGACTTTC. J is TRBJ2-6 and V is TRBV3-1 (or the pseudogene TRBV3-2); 12 bases fit TRBD1. The CDR3 extends over 17 amino acids. The trim removed 4 bases at V and 1 base at J, leaving 2 bases unmatched. Germline V gene data show CDR1 as LGHDT and CDR2 as YNNKEL (reference sequence).